This TCR beta chain originates from a study of OX40 agonist ivuxolimab in advanced cancers. Study details: A diagnosis of hepatocellular carcinoma, melanoma, renal cell or head and neck cancer was present in dose-escalation patients. A partial response was reached by three patients: one with hepatocellular carcinoma and two with cutaneous melanoma.

The count of this clone is one. Trimming cost V 7 bases and J 8 bases, with 20 bases left between them. Looked up from germline, CDR1 is MNHEY and CDR2 is SMNVEV (reference sequence). The CDR3 runs to 15 residues. Blood samples were obtained at baseline, cycle 4 day 1, and cycle 7 day 1. The repertoire was sequenced with immunoSEQ multiplex PCR; TCRdb's copy has only in-frame clones and lacks some. The sample carries 55,000 to 75,000 clones, 65% to 90% recorded once. Here the sequenced sample was CD4+ or CD8+ T cells sorted from blood, taken in a trial of the OX40 agonist ivuxolimab. This clonotype was obtained from an adult with an advanced solid tumor such as melanoma, head and neck, liver or kidney cancer. V and J are TRBV27 and TRBJ1-4; the D gene is possibly TRBD1 (6 bases). The CDR3: CASKKQGLTGEKLFF. In nucleotides, the CDR3 is TGTGCCAGCAAAAAACAGGGATTGACGGGCGAAAAACTGTTTTTT.